These 14 T cell receptor beta chains came from one sample sequenced in a study of T cell responses to AZD1222 COVID-19 vaccine. Generated by immunoSEQ multiplex PCR, the TCRdb table keeps only in-frame clones and is missing some. The profile shows 140,000 to 150,000 clones, roughly 91% of them singletons. The sequencing used peripheral blood, collected on day 0 of AZD1222 vaccination. The origin of the receptors is an adult in good health.

The rearrangement uses TRBV28 and TRBJ1-6; TRBD1 aligns across 9 bases. Trimming cost V 6 bases and J 9 bases; bases outside gene matches: 9. The CDR3 is 15 residues long. CDR1 is MDHEN and CDR2 is SYDVKM in the germline V gene. CDR3 in DNA: TGTGCCAGCAGCCGACAGGGGGTACGAGTTTCACCCCTCCACTTT. Translating gives CASSRQGVRVSPLHF.

The chain's CDR3 is CASSRPADETGYSNQPQHF. As DNA, the CDR3 is TGTGCCAGCAGCCGTCCCGCGGACGAAACAGGGTATAGCAATCAGCCCCAGCATTTT. This chain uses TRBV28 with TRBJ1-5; a weak D match, TRBD1 (6 bases). The CDR3 contains 19 residues. The germline V and J ends were trimmed by 6 bases and 0 bases, with 24 bases remaining between them. CDR1 and CDR2 (germline): MDHEN, SYDVKM.

This chain connects TRBV28 to TRBJ1-1; tentative D call: TRBD1 (6 bases). Germline V gene sequence: CDR1 MDHEN, CDR2 SYDVKM. V lost 6 bases and J lost 6, with 20 bases in between. The CDR3 has 15 amino acids. The CDR3 sequence is CASSPPRTAGAEAFF. CDR3 nucleotides: TGTGCCAGCAGCCCGCCCCGGACGGCAGGGGCTGAAGCTTTCTTT.

This clone was counted once. The J gene is TRBJ1-3, the V gene TRBV6-5; possibly TRBD1 for D (5 bases). Trimming removed 0 bases from V and 4 bases from J, with 13 bases in between. Looked up from germline, CDR1 is MNHEY and CDR2 is SVGAGI. CDR3 length equals 16 residues. CDR3: CASSYSGVTSGNTIYF. CDR3 in DNA: TGTGCCAGCAGTTACTCAGGGGTGACGAGCGGAAACACCATATATTTT.

The rearrangement links TRBV7-9 to TRBJ1-2, with TRBD1 identical over 7 bases. The CDR3 extends over 14 amino acids. Germline CDR1 reads SEHNR; CDR2 reads FQNEAQ (reference sequence). With V trimmed by 4 bases and J by 6 bases, 8 bases remained unmatched. Here the CDR3 DNA reads TGTGCCAGCAGCTCCACAGGGGTTTTGCATGGCTACACCTTC. This encodes CASSSTGVLHGYTF.

This CDR3 is CASSLEAGTDTQYF. As DNA, the CDR3 is TGTGCCAGCAGCTTAGAGGCGGGCACAGATACGCAGTATTTT. The genes are TRBV7-9 and TRBJ2-3; D is unresolved. V lost 1 base to trimming and J lost 1 base, with 6 bases between them. Germline lookup yields CDR1 SEHNR and CDR2 FQNEAQ (reference sequence). The CDR3 is 14 amino acids.

The chain is built from TRBV30 and TRBJ1-4, with TRBD1 matching 7 bases. Per germline, CDR1 GTSNPN and CDR2 SVGIG (reference sequence). J lost 5 bases, V lost 0 bases, and 6 bases had no gene match. This CDR3 contains 15 residues. The CDR3 is CAWSVLGTANEKLFF. The CDR3 DNA follows: TGTGCCTGGAGTGTACTAGGGACAGCAAATGAAAAACTGTTTTTT.

The chain couples TRBV4-1 to TRBJ2-1; 7 bases line up with TRBD1. The CDR3 covers 18 residues. From germline, CDR1 is MGHRA and CDR2 YSYEKL. V lost 1 base, J lost 5 bases, and 14 bases stayed unmatched. In DNA, the CDR3 is TGCGCCAGCAGCCAAGGTAGACAGGGTTTGATTCGCAACAATGAGCAGTTCTTC. Translation gives CASSQGRQGLIRNNEQFF.

Here the CDR3 reads CASSSGGQDYGYTF. DNA for the CDR3: TGTGCCAGCAGCTCGGGTGGGCAAGACTATGGCTACACCTTC. The J gene is TRBJ1-2, the V gene TRBV13, with D unclear. Trimming removed 4 bases from V and 3 bases from J, with 12 bases in between. Germline-derived CDR1 and CDR2 are PRHDT and FYEKMQ (reference sequence). The CDR3 is 14 amino acids. The full variable domain, with the rest looked up from reference TRBV13 and TRBJ1-2, is AAGVIQSPRHLIKEKRETATLKCYPIPRHDTVYWYQQGPGQDPQFLISFYEKMQSDKGSIPDRFSAQQFSDYHSELNMSSLELGDSALYFCASSSGGQDYGYTFGSGTRLTVV.

This chain uses TRBV5-4 with TRBJ1-6; 9 bases map to TRBD1. Per the germline V gene, CDR1 is SGHNT and CDR2 is YYREEE (reference sequence). This CDR3 has 15 residues. V was pared by 9 bases and J by 9 bases, with 13 bases of the junction left unmatched. The CDR3, as DNA: TGTGCCATCAAACGGACAGGGGTAAAGGGTTCACCCCTCCACTTT. This translates into CAIKRTGVKGSPLHF.

In the case of this clone: This sample includes further DNA sequences coding for the same CDR3. V gene TRBV6-5 combines with J gene TRBJ1-2, with unresolved D. Germline values: CDR1 MNHEY, CDR2 SVGAGI. The CDR3 is 13 residues long. The ends were cut back, 2 bases at V and 1 base at J, with 5 bases in the middle. CDR3 bases: TGTGCCAGCAGTTACGGGCTTAACTATGGCTACACCTTC. Translating it yields CASSYGLNYGYTF.

This sequence joins TRBV27 and TRBJ1-1; D call uncertain. The CDR3 sequence is 13 residues long. Trimming took 6 bases from V and 0 from J, leaving 8 bases between them. Germline V gene lookup returns CDR1 MNHEY and CDR2 SMNVEV (reference sequence). The CDR3 reads CASSLGMNTEAFF. The CDR3, as DNA: TGTGCCAGCAGCCTTGGGATGAACACTGAAGCTTTCTTT.

V usage is TRBV3-1 (or the pseudogene TRBV3-2) and J usage is TRBJ1-2; TRBD1 is a possible D gene (6 bases). Germline assignment: CDR1 LGHDT and CDR2 YNNKEL (reference sequence). This CDR3 is built from 15 residues. Trimming removed 3 bases at V and 0 bases at J, with 11 bases between. CDR3 loop: CASSHLRGTNYGYTF. CDR3 DNA sequence: TGTGCCAGCAGCCATCTCAGGGGAACTAACTATGGCTACACCTTC.

This chain connects TRBV12-5 to TRBJ1-1, with a tentative D call TRBD1 (6 bases). V lost 1 base and J 2 bases, leaving 17 bases between the germline ends. This CDR3 spans 17 amino acids. Germline-derived CDR1 and CDR2 are LGHNT and FRNRAP. Here the CDR3 DNA reads TGTGCTAGTGGTTTGGCCCGGGACACAAGAACTAACACTGAAGCTTTCTTT. It yields the protein CASGLARDTRTNTEAFF.